One sample yielded the 20 T cell receptor beta chains listed below, sequenced in a study of CD8+ T cells in alopecia areata. Sequencing templates came from extracted RNA that was reverse transcribed into cDNA. Generated by immunoSEQ multiplex PCR, the TCRdb table keeps only in-frame clones and is missing some. This table has some 95,000 clones, roughly 42% appearing once. Input material: CD4+ T cells sorted from blood. Source of these receptors: a human donor with alopecia areata.

The J gene is TRBJ1-1, the V gene TRBV29-1, with D perhaps TRBD1 (5 bases). The CDR3 has 13 residues. V lost 6 bases and J 4 bases, leaving 15 bases between the germline ends. Germline CDR1 and CDR2: SQVTM and ANQGSEA. The CDR3 here is CSVVIGVGTEAFF. CDR3 nucleotide sequence: TGCAGCGTGGTTATAGGGGTTGGCACTGAAGCTTTCTTT.

A few counts support this clone. The chain couples TRBV29-1 to TRBJ2-5, with D maybe TRBD2 (5 bases). There are 13 residues in the CDR3. Germline V lookup: CDR1 SQVTM, CDR2 ANQGSEA. Trimming cost V 0 bases and J 5 bases, with 10 bases left between them. The CDR3: CSVEDWAGETQYF. CDR3 DNA: TGCAGCGTTGAAGATTGGGCGGGCGAGACCCAGTACTTC.

This clone was seen a single time. The genes are TRBV29-1 and TRBJ2-7, with 7 bases matching TRBD1. Trimming took 6 bases from V and 4 from J; bases not matched to a gene: 6. The CDR3 runs to 12 residues. Germline CDR1 is SQVTM and CDR2 is ANQGSEA. CDR3 in DNA: TGCAGCGTCCGACAGGGTCAGTACGAGCAGTACTTC. It yields the protein CSVRQGQYEQYF.

This rearrangement joins TRBV29-1 to TRBJ1-2; D is perhaps TRBD1 (5 bases). CDR1 SQVTM and CDR2 ANQGSEA come from the germline V gene. This CDR3 contains 14 residues. Trimming shortened V by 5 bases and J by 3 bases, and 16 bases separated the two germline ends. The CDR3, as DNA: TGCAGCGTTTCGAACAGGCTAGGCGACTATGGCTACACCTTC. Amino acid sequence: CSVSNRLGDYGYTF.

J is TRBJ1-1 and V is TRBV23-1; D not resolved. TRBV23-1 is treated as an ORF (open reading frame) with a function not yet certain. The germline V and J ends were trimmed by 6 bases and 0 bases, with 14 bases remaining between them. The CDR3 is 15 residues long. The CDR3 here is CASSLNKRLNTEAFF. The CDR3 DNA reads as TGCGCCAGCAGCCTCAACAAGCGGCTGAACACTGAAGCTTTCTTT.

V and J are TRBV7-8 and TRBJ2-3; D is ambiguous. Trimming took 4 bases from V and 2 from J, leaving 7 bases between them. Germline lookup yields CDR1 SGHVS and CDR2 FQNEAQ. The CDR3 covers 13 residues. The CDR3 reads CASSSAYTDTQYF. The CDR3 DNA is TGTGCCAGCAGCTCCGCCTACACAGATACGCAGTATTTT.

The CDR3: CASSPGRVSYNEQFF. The CDR3 coding sequence is TGCGCCAGCAGCCCCGGACGAGTTTCCTACAATGAGCAGTTCTTC. V and J are TRBV5-1 and TRBJ2-1; D gene unclear. Germline values: CDR1 SGHRS, CDR2 YFSETQ. The CDR3 totals 15 residues. The V and J ends lost 4 bases and 1 base respectively, with 12 bases between them.

The rearrangement uses TRBV2 and TRBJ2-5; TRBD2 aligns across 8 bases. V shed 5 bases, J shed 2 bases, and the junction held 4 bases outside the gene matches. The CDR3 has 14 amino acids. The germline CDR1 and CDR2 sequences are SNHLY and FYNNEI. CDR3 in DNA: TGTGCCAGCAGTCGGCGGGGGGCACAAGAGACCCAGTACTTC. Its translation is CASSRRGAQETQYF.

J is TRBJ2-2 and V is TRBV2; 11 nucleotides agree with TRBD1. Germline V lookup: CDR1 SNHLY, CDR2 FYNNEI. The CDR3 extends over 15 amino acids. The V gene end was trimmed by 8 bases and the J gene end by 4 bases; junction bases not matched to a gene: 6. In nucleotides, the CDR3 is TGTGCCAGCTCCGGACAGGGGGCGCGCACCGGGGAGCTGTTTTTT. This gives the protein CASSGQGARTGELFF.

V gene TRBV4-3 combines with J gene TRBJ2-2; no firm D call. V dropped 0 bases and J dropped 5 bases, with 7 bases sitting between them. The CDR3 spans 14 residues. Germline CDR1 and CDR2: LGHNA and YSLEER. CDR3 sequence: CASSQDFLTGELFF. In DNA form, the CDR3 reads TGCGCCAGCAGCCAAGACTTTTTAACCGGGGAGCTGTTTTTT.

There are a few counts of this clone. V and J are TRBV19 and TRBJ2-7; 7 nucleotides line up with TRBD2. The CDR3 has 14 residues. CDR1 LNHDA and CDR2 SQIVND come from the germline V gene (reference sequence). V lost 7 bases to trimming and J lost 4 bases; unmatched junction nucleotides: 10. For the CDR3, the DNA is TGTGCCAGTAAATATGGAGCGGGACTTTACGAGCAGTACTTC. Encoded protein: CASKYGAGLYEQYF.

This clone was recorded a few times. The rearrangement uses TRBV5-1 and TRBJ1-1, with D possibly matching TRBD1 (5 bases). The germline CDR1 and CDR2 sequences are SGHRS and YFSETQ. The CDR3 consists of 13 residues. V gave up 2 bases and J gave up 6 bases, with 11 bases separating them. The CDR3 loop reads CASSFSGTAEAFF. CDR3 in DNA: TGCGCCAGCAGCTTTTCTGGGACTGCTGAAGCTTTCTTT.

J is TRBJ2-6 and V is TRBV7-6; TRBD1 is a possible D gene (5 bases). Between the trimmed V and J ends, which lost 11 bases and 1 base, there was a span of 15 bases. This CDR3 spans 15 amino acids. Germline V lookup: CDR1 SGHVS, CDR2 FNYEAQ. The CDR3 spells CAVWQGRSGANVLTF. In DNA, the CDR3 is TGTGCCGTCTGGCAGGGCAGATCTGGGGCCAACGTCCTGACTTTC.

This chain joins TRBV5-1 and TRBJ2-1; TRBD2 matches at 11 bases. CDR1 SGHRS and CDR2 YFSETQ come from the germline V gene. This CDR3 contains 15 residues. The V segment lost 4 bases and the J segment 3 bases; nucleotides outside the gene matches: 3. The chain's CDR3 is CASSPGLADYNEQFF. CDR3 in DNA: TGCGCCAGCAGCCCGGGACTAGCGGACTACAATGAGCAGTTCTTC.

This clone showed up just a few times. The chain employs TRBV29-1 and TRBJ2-1; 13 bases map to TRBD2. After removal of 0 bases from V and 6 bases from J, the junction contained 23 bases not matched to a gene. CDR3 size: 22 residues. Germline CDR1 is SQVTM and CDR2 is ANQGSEA. In DNA, the CDR3 is TGCAGCGTTGAAGATTGGGGGGCCCGGTCTGGGACTAGCGGGAAGGTACGCAATGAGCAGTTCTTC. It yields the protein CSVEDWGARSGTSGKVRNEQFF.

The rearrangement links TRBV5-1 to TRBJ2-5; TRBD1 matches 8 bases. V shed 7 bases, J shed 3 bases, and the junction held 8 bases outside the gene matches. CDR1 is SGHRS, CDR2 YFSETQ, per germline. This CDR3 has 14 amino acids. The CDR3 here is CASGAGTGEETQYF. In nucleotides, the CDR3 is TGCGCCAGCGGTGCCGGGACAGGTGAAGAGACCCAGTACTTC.

The V call is TRBV5-6, the J call TRBJ1-2, with D possibly being TRBD1 (5 bases). This CDR3 has 15 residues. The germline CDR1 and CDR2 sequences are SGHDT and YYEEEE. The ends were cut back, 1 base at V and 7 bases at J, with 17 bases in the middle. The CDR3 loop is CASSLNPGTPGGYTF. As DNA, the CDR3 is TGTGCCAGCAGCTTGAATCCCGGGACGCCCGGTGGCTACACCTTC.

The chain joins TRBV29-1 to TRBJ1-5; D not certain. Germline V gene data show CDR1 as SQVTM and CDR2 as ANQGSEA. V was cut by 4 bases and J by 5 bases, with 9 bases left in between. The CDR3 has 12 residues. The CDR3 spells CSVGLRDQPQHF. The CDR3 DNA reads TGCAGCGTTGGATTAAGGGATCAGCCCCAGCATTTT.

The rearrangement uses TRBV29-1 and TRBJ1-4; 7 bases align to TRBD1. This CDR3 is built from 14 residues. The germline V gene encodes CDR1 SQVTM and CDR2 ANQGSEA. The J segment lost 6 bases and the V segment lost 6 bases, leaving 10 bases of the junction unmatched. CDR3 amino acids: CSVEWVRGHEKLFF. CDR3 DNA sequence: TGCAGCGTGGAATGGGTTAGGGGGCATGAAAAACTGTTTTTT.

A few counts support this clone. The chain recombines TRBV29-1 with TRBJ2-1; unclear D gene. V lost 2 bases, J lost 7 bases, and 18 bases lay in between. Germline CDR1 reads SQVTM; CDR2 reads ANQGSEA. The CDR3 is made up of 15 amino acids. For the CDR3, the DNA is TGCAGCGTTGAAATTAGGGTAGTCGGACGGAATGAGCAGTTCTTC. Amino acids: CSVEIRVVGRNEQFF.